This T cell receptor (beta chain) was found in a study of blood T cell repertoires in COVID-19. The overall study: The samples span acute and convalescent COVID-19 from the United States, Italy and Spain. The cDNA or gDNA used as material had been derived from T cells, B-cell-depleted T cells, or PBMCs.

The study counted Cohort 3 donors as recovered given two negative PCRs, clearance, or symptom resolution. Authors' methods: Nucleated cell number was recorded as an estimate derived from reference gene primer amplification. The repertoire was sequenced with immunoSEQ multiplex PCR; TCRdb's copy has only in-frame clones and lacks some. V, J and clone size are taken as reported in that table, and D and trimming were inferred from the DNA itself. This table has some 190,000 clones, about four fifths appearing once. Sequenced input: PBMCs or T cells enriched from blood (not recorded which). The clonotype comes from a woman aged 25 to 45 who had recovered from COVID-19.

Written as DNA, the CDR3 is TGCGCCAGCAGCTTGCCGGGACAGATGAACACCGGGGAGCTGTTTTTT. It codes for CASSLPGQMNTGELFF. The rearrangement joins TRBV5-1 to TRBJ2-2; TRBD1 matches at 7 bases. This CDR3 has 16 amino acids. J gave up 1 base and V 1 base, and 4 bases lay outside the gene matches. Germline CDR1 reads SGHRS; CDR2 reads YFSETQ.